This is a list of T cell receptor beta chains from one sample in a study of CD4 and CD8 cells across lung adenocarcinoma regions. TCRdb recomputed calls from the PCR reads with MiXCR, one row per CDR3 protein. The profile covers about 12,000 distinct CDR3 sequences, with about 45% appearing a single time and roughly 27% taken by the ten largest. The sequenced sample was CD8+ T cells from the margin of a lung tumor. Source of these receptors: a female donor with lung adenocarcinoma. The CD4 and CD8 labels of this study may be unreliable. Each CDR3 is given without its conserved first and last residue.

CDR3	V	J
ASSLVAGGRLNEQF	TRBV7-3	TRBJ2-1
AMRLYGASGNEQF	TRBV10-3	TRBJ2-1
ASSVEGKKAF	TRBV6-1	TRBJ1-1
ASRLRMNTEAF	TRBV6-1	TRBJ1-1
ASSLQGSGRYGEQF	TRBV27	TRBJ2-1
AGSGGTDPETQY	TRBV10-1	TRBJ2-3
ASSLTSSGRDTGEQY	TRBV7-3	-
SVSPGSSQPQH	TRBV29-1	TRBJ1-5
ASSRGLAGTDTQY	TRBV7-7	TRBJ2-3
ASSGLSQPQH	TRBV6-1	TRBJ1-5
ASRLGGRGPDTQY	TRBV6-1	TRBJ2-3
ASSNVGDVRETLY	TRBV7-6	TRBJ2-5
ASSEFGGGGQDTQY	TRBV10-1	TRBJ2-3
ASSLGQIDSNQPQH	TRBV7-8	TRBJ1-5
ASAGRGLTSDRYWEYGYT	TRBV6-5	TRBJ1-2
ASSGIAADTQY	TRBV11-2	TRBJ2-3
ASSNPSGGPPETQY	TRBV6-6	TRBJ2-5
ASSQGGTGVNEQF	TRBV4-2	TRBJ2-1
ASSNRASGRGNEQF	TRBV7-6	TRBJ2-1
ASSKGTGRGETQF	TRBV6-1	TRBJ2-5
ASKSTVNTEAF	TRBV6-7	TRBJ1-1
ASRFSGVSGNAQF	TRBV6-5	TRBJ2-1
ATSQQGYGYEQY	TRBV15	TRBJ2-7
ASRFSGTSTNEQY	TRBV6-5	TRBJ2-3
ASSPRTVYNEQF	TRBV11-2	TRBJ2-1
ASDNTEAF	TRBV10-1	TRBJ1-1
ASSLERGWAETQY	TRBV5-1	TRBJ2-5
ASSEQTGGGQY	TRBV6-1	TRBJ2-5